Following are 30 T cell receptor beta chains from one sample sequenced in a study of regulatory T cells in long-lasting Graves disease. Both iRepertoire HTBI primers and Arm-PCR of CDR3 regions were used to build the TCR beta libraries. One entry per CDR3 protein results from TCRdb running MiXCR on the multiplex PCR reads. Of some 490,000 distinct CDR3 sequences listed, 9.5% to 15% are singletons. Time point reported: newly diagnosed GD, antithyroid drugs for less than 3 months. There was RNA extracted from PBMCs, and the TCR library was made from it. These records were also assigned to another study, of T cells in Graves' hyperthyroidism and ophthalmopathy.

The sequencing used peripheral blood mononuclear cells (PBMCs), collected at new diagnosis, from a patient treated with antithyroid drugs. The receptor set was obtained from a young woman with Graves disease.

The sample holds many counts of this clonotype. V is TRBV6-2 or TRBV6-3 and J is TRBJ2-2, with 12 bases lining up with TRBD2. Germline V gene lookup returns CDR1 MNHEY and CDR2 SVGEGT. This CDR3 contains 18 residues. The V and J ends lost 4 bases and 1 base, in that order; junction bases with no gene match: 7. The DNA of the CDR3 is TGTGCCAGCAGTTCCCTAGCGGGAGGGCCTGGGAACACCGGGGAGCTGTTTTTT. Protein sequence: CASSSLAGGPGNTGELFF.

A few counts support this clonotype. The rearrangement uses TRBV3-1 and TRBJ1-1, with 8 bases that match TRBD1. There are 12 residues in the CDR3. Losses at the gene ends were 6 bases for V and 5 bases for J; bases not matched to a gene: 2. From germline, CDR1 is LGHDT and CDR2 YNNKEL (reference sequence). Here the CDR3 reads CASRRTGTEAFF. The CDR3 DNA follows: TGTGCCAGCAGAAGGACAGGGACTGAAGCTTTCTTT. Looking up the rest from reference TRBV3-1 and TRBJ1-1 gives the full variable domain: DTAVSQTPKYLVTQMGNDKSIKCEQNLGHDTMYWYKQDSKKFLKIMFSYNNKELIINETVPNRFSPKSPDKAHLNLHINSLELGDSAVYFCASRRTGTEAFFGQGTRLTVV.

The V call is TRBV6-5, the J call TRBJ2-3; D remains unclear. V gave up 2 bases and J gave up 0 bases, with 9 bases separating them. Germline-derived CDR1 and CDR2 are MNHEY and SVGAGI. This CDR3 is 15 amino acids long. CDR3 bases: TGTGCCAGCAGTTACGGTCCATCAAGCACAGATACGCAGTATTTT. Its translation is CASSYGPSSTDTQYF.

The chain carries TRBV29-1 and TRBJ1-2; tentatively, D is TRBD1 (5 bases). The CDR3 covers 15 residues. Trimming removed 1 base at V and 6 bases at J, with 18 bases between. Germline CDR1 is SQVTM and CDR2 is ANQGSEA. CDR3 loop: CSVEGGGGTLHGYTF. Here the CDR3 DNA reads TGCAGCGTTGAAGGGGGTGGGGGGACCCTCCATGGCTACACCTTC.

Many counts were recorded for this clonotype. J is TRBJ1-6 and V is TRBV10-2, with 8 bases lining up with TRBD1. The germline gives CDR1 WSHSY, CDR2 SAAADI. V shed 4 bases and J 7 bases; nucleotides not matched to a gene: 6. The CDR3 totals 15 residues. As DNA, the CDR3 is TGCGCCAGCAGTGTGACAGGGGTCATCAATTCACCCCTCCACTTT. Amino acids: CASSVTGVINSPLHF.

In its sample, this clonotype was seen many times. This sequence joins TRBV18 and TRBJ1-1; tentative D call: TRBD1 (5 bases). CDR1 is KGHSH and CDR2 is LQKENI in the germline V gene. Trimming stripped 3 bases from V and 4 bases from J, with 24 bases between. This CDR3 is 18 amino acids long. The CDR3 protein is CASSPSADLGTIGTEAFF. DNA of the CDR3: TGTGCCAGCTCACCCTCCGCCGATTTGGGGACTATAGGCACTGAAGCTTTCTTT.

This clonotype was counted ten times or more. V gene TRBV13 combines with J gene TRBJ1-4; a weak D match, TRBD1 (5 bases). This CDR3 has 16 amino acids. Per germline, CDR1 PRHDT and CDR2 FYEKMQ (reference sequence). V was shortened by 0 bases and J by 8 bases, with 16 bases between the two germline ends. The CDR3 is CASSLGAGRLKEKLFF. DNA of the CDR3: TGTGCCAGCAGCTTAGGTGCGGGGCGACTCAAAGAAAAACTGTTTTTT.

The table lists this clonotype with many counts. This chain connects TRBV3-1 to TRBJ2-1, with D unclear. The CDR3 runs to 12 residues. V lost 7 bases, J lost 4 bases, and 8 bases lay in between. Per the germline V gene, CDR1 is LGHDT and CDR2 is YNNKEL (reference sequence). CDR3 amino acids: CASNNRYNEQFF. CDR3 DNA: TGTGCCAGCAACAATAGATACAATGAGCAGTTCTTC.

In this sample, this clonotype turned up many times. V gene TRBV30 combines with J gene TRBJ1-2; TRBD1 matches at 8 bases. Germline CDR1 GTSNPN, CDR2 SVGIG (reference sequence). V dropped 1 base and J dropped 5; count of bases not matched to a gene: 3. This CDR3 is 13 amino acids long. CDR3 residues: CAWSETGVYGYTF. The CDR3 nucleotides are TGTGCCTGGAGTGAGACAGGGGTATATGGCTACACCTTC.

This clonotype was observed a handful of times. This rearrangement joins TRBV6-1 to TRBJ1-4; D is unresolved. Germline assignment: CDR1 MNHNS and CDR2 SASEGT. V was clipped by 6 bases and J by 0 bases, with 14 bases between them. This CDR3 spans 16 amino acids. The CDR3 nucleotides are TGTGCCAGCAGCCTTACTGGGAGGCCAACTAATGAAAAACTGTTTTTT. This gives the protein CASSLTGRPTNEKLFF.

There are many counts of this clonotype. V is TRBV11-2 and J is TRBJ2-7; D might be TRBD2 (6 bases). The V gene's germline CDR1 is SGHAT and CDR2 FQNNGV. Trimming left V 4 bases short and J 2 bases short, with 15 bases between. The CDR3 loop spans 15 amino acids. The CDR3 nucleotides are TGTGCCAGCAGCTATCCCGGGACTTTCACCTACGAGCAGTACTTC. Residues: CASSYPGTFTYEQYF.

This clonotype has just a few counts. V and J are TRBV9 and TRBJ2-3; the D gene could be TRBD1 or TRBD2 (5 bases each). Trimming stripped 4 bases from V and 7 bases from J, with 16 bases between. This CDR3 has 14 amino acids. CDR1 SGDLS and CDR2 YYNGEE come from the germline V gene. The CDR3 coding sequence is TGTGCCAGCAGCCCCGATGGTGGGGGTTATACGCAGTATTTT. This sequence encodes CASSPDGGGYTQYF.

In this sample, this clonotype turned up a few times. This chain connects TRBV4-3 to TRBJ2-7; maybe TRBD2 (6 bases). CDR3 length: 16 amino acids. The germline gives CDR1 LGHNA, CDR2 YSLEER. Trimming took 4 bases from V and 5 from J, leaving 21 bases between them. The CDR3 DNA reads TGCGCCAGCAGCCCGGGGGACGGCTTTGACGATCACGAGCAGTACTTC. As protein: CASSPGDGFDDHEQYF.

In its sample, this clonotype was seen many times. V gene TRBV6-1 combines with J gene TRBJ2-2; D gene unclear. Germline CDR1 is MNHNS and CDR2 is SASEGT. Between the trimmed V and J ends, which lost 2 bases and 2 bases, there was a span of 12 bases. The CDR3 has 16 amino acids. CDR3 DNA sequence: TGTGCCAGCAGTGAATATATTGGCCCAAACACCGGGGAGCTGTTTTTT. Translation: CASSEYIGPNTGELFF.

Many counts were recorded for this clonotype. The CDR3: CAWSVRGKVTGELFF. The DNA for the CDR3 is TGTGCCTGGAGTGTACGAGGGAAGGTCACCGGGGAGCTGTTTTTT. The V call is TRBV30, the J call TRBJ2-2, with D maybe TRBD2 (5 bases). V was shortened by 0 bases and J by 4 bases, with 12 bases between the two germline ends. The CDR3 totals 15 residues. Germline V CDR1 and CDR2: GTSNPN, SVGIG (reference sequence).

The chain recombines TRBV7-9 with TRBJ2-5; the match to TRBD2 covers 7 bases. The V segment lost 1 base and the J segment 6 bases; nucleotides outside the gene matches: 5. The CDR3 is made up of 14 amino acids. Germline assignment: CDR1 SEHNR and CDR2 FQNEAQ (reference sequence). The CDR3 DNA follows: TGTGCCAGCAGCTTAGTTAGCGGGCAGCAGACCCAGTACTTC. It translates to CASSLVSGQQTQYF.

There are many counts of this clonotype. V usage is TRBV19 and J usage is TRBJ1-2; 7 bases align to TRBD1. Germline V gene data show CDR1 as LNHDA and CDR2 as SQIVND (reference sequence). V gave up 6 bases and J gave up 0 bases; unmatched junction bases: 4. The CDR3 consists of 14 residues. The CDR3 DNA reads as TGTGCCAGTAGAGGGACAGCCTCTAACTATGGCTACACCTTC. Residues: CASRGTASNYGYTF.

A few counts support this clonotype. The chain uses TRBV10-3 and TRBJ2-1, with 11 bases matching TRBD2. Unmatched junction bases numbered 5, after V lost 2 bases and J lost 2 bases. The CDR3 sequence is 17 residues long. Looked up from germline, CDR1 is ENHRY and CDR2 is SYGVKD. CDR3 sequence reads: CAISETSLAGAYNEQFF. The CDR3 nucleotides are TGTGCCATCAGTGAGACGTCACTAGCGGGAGCCTACAATGAGCAGTTCTTC.

This clonotype appeared many times. V usage is TRBV27 and J usage is TRBJ2-3, with a possible D match to TRBD1 (6 bases). Germline V gene data show CDR1 as MNHEY and CDR2 as SMNVEV (reference sequence). Trimming shortened V by 6 bases and J by 2 bases, and 9 bases separated the two germline ends. The CDR3 has 13 residues. This CDR3 is CASRQGNTDTQYF. CDR3 in DNA: TGTGCCAGCAGACAGGGAAACACAGATACGCAGTATTTT.

The chain carries TRBV4-1 and TRBJ2-1; possibly TRBD1 for D (7 bases). Trimming left V 0 bases short and J 7 bases short, with 16 bases between. From germline, CDR1 is MGHRA and CDR2 YSYEKL. This CDR3 is 16 amino acids long. The CDR3 region has the DNA TGCGCCAGCAGCCAAGAGGGGCCAGGGGGGAAGAATGAGCAGTTCTTC. Translation: CASSQEGPGGKNEQFF.

This clonotype was found many times. V gene TRBV18 combines with J gene TRBJ2-1; the D call may be TRBD1 or TRBD2 (6 bases each). V shed 8 bases and J shed 5 bases, with 16 bases lying between them. The CDR3 extends over 14 amino acids. Germline V CDR1 and CDR2: KGHSH, LQKENI. CDR3 DNA sequence: TGTGCCAGCGCGATAATGGGGGGCCACAATGAGCAGTTCTTC. As protein: CASAIMGGHNEQFF.

The gene calls are TRBV12-3 or TRBV12-4 and TRBJ2-2; D perhaps matches TRBD1 (7 bases). The V and J ends lost 6 bases and 6 bases respectively, with 17 bases between them. This CDR3 is built from 15 residues. The CDR3 sequence is CASSSLGGGPGELFF. The CDR3 nucleotides are TGTGCCAGCAGCTCGTTAGGAGGGGGCCCCGGGGAGCTGTTTTTT.

This clonotype was observed many times. The genes are TRBV19 and TRBJ1-5; 10 nucleotides align to TRBD1. The germline V gene has CDR1 LNHDA and CDR2 SQIVND (reference sequence). V shed 10 bases, J shed 3 bases, and the junction held 12 bases outside the gene matches. The CDR3 runs to 16 residues. The CDR3 reads CATLVPGQGNNQPQHF. The CDR3 bases are TGTGCCACCTTAGTACCGGGACAGGGGAACAATCAGCCCCAGCATTTT. Using reference TRBV19 and TRBJ1-5 for the parts outside the CDR3, the full variable domain is DGGITQSPKYLFRKEGQNVTLSCEQNLNHDAMYWYRQDPGQGLRLIYYSQIVNDFQKGDIAEGYSVSREKKESFPLTVTSAQKNPTAFYLCATLVPGQGNNQPQHFGDGTRLSIL.

This clonotype showed up many times. The V gene is TRBV19, the J gene TRBJ1-2; the D gene is possibly TRBD1 (6 bases). This CDR3 has 14 residues. V lost 4 bases and J lost 2, with 11 bases in between. Germline CDR1 and CDR2: LNHDA and SQIVND (reference sequence). The CDR3 is CASSTGGANYGYTF. CDR3 DNA: TGTGCCAGTAGTACGGGGGGGGCGAACTATGGCTACACCTTC.

The chain recombines TRBV6-2 or TRBV6-3 with TRBJ2-2, with unresolved D. Germline values: CDR1 MNHEY, CDR2 SVGEGT. The ends were cut back, 2 bases at V and 2 bases at J, with 9 bases in the middle. The CDR3 contains 15 residues. Here the CDR3 DNA reads TGTGCCAGCAGTTACGACGGAGCCAACACCGGGGAGCTGTTTTTT. This translates into CASSYDGANTGELFF.

The chain couples TRBV7-2 to TRBJ2-7; TRBD2 agrees at 11 bases. This CDR3 spans 17 amino acids. V was clipped by 4 bases and J by 5 bases; unmatched bases: 13. Germline-derived CDR1 and CDR2 are SGHTA and FQGNSA. The CDR3 DNA reads TGTGCCAGCAGCTCCACTCGACTAGCGGGAATTTCTGACGAGCAGTACTTC. This encodes CASSSTRLAGISDEQYF.

This clonotype was observed a handful of times. CDR3 in DNA: TGTGCCAGCAGTTACCGATCCAACACAGATACGCAGTATTTT. Its protein is CASSYRSNTDTQYF. The rearrangement joins TRBV6-5 to TRBJ2-3; D is unresolved. CDR1 and CDR2 from the germline V gene are MNHEY and SVGAGI. The CDR3 is made up of 14 amino acids. Trimming removed 2 bases at V and 2 bases at J, with 8 bases between.

V usage is TRBV5-1 and J usage is TRBJ2-2, with TRBD1 matching over 7 bases. There are 15 residues in the CDR3. The junction had 5 bases not matched to a gene; V was cut back by 2 bases and J by 4 bases. The germline V gene has CDR1 SGHRS and CDR2 YFSETQ. The CDR3 is CASSLQGPRTGELFF. The CDR3 DNA reads as TGCGCCAGCAGCTTACAGGGGCCTCGCACCGGGGAGCTGTTTTTT.

A remark on this clonotype: A far larger clone is a single base away, which makes a read error likely. The rearrangement uses TRBV12-3 or TRBV12-4 and TRBJ2-3; D is possibly TRBD1 (6 bases). The J call may be incorrect, as the DNA end agrees better with TRBJ2-1. The CDR3 has 14 residues. The CDR3 DNA is TGTGCCAGCAGTTTGCGACAGGTGGGGGCCGAGCAGTTCTTC. This gives the protein CASSLRQVGAEQFF.

The rearrangement joins TRBV5-1 to TRBJ2-1, with 11 bases identical to TRBD2. This CDR3 region has 16 residues. Germline V lookup: CDR1 SGHRS, CDR2 YFSETQ. The V gene end was trimmed by 4 bases and the J gene end by 6 bases; junction bases not matched to a gene: 9. Here the CDR3 DNA reads TGCGCCAGCAGCAGGGTAGCGGGAGGGCCCTTCAATGAGCAGTTCTTC. Its protein is CASSRVAGGPFNEQFF.